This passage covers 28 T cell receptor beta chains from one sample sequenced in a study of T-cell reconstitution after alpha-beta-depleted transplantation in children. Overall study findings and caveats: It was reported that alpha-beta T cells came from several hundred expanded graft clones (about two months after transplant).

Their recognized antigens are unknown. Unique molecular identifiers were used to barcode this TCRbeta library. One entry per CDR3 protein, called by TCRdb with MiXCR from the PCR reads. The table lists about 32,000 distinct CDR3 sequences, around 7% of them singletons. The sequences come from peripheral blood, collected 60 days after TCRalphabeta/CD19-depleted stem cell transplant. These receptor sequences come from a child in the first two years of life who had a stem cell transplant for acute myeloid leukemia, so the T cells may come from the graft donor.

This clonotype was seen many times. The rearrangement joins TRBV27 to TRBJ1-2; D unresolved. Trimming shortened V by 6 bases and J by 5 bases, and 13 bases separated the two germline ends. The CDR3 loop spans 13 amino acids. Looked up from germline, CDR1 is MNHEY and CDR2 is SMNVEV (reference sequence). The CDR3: CASSASILYGYTF. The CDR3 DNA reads TGTGCCAGCAGCGCATCGATATTGTATGGCTACACCTTC.

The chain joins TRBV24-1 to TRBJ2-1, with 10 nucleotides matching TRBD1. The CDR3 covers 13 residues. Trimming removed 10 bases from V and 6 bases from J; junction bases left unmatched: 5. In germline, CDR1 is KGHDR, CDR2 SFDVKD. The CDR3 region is CATGTGDSNEQFF. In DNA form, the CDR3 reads TGTGCCACGGGGACAGGGGACAGCAATGAGCAGTTCTTC.

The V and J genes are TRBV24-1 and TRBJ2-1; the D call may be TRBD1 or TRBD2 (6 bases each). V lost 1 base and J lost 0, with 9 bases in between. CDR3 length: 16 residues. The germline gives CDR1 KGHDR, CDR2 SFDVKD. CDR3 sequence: CATSDFEGGSYNEQFF. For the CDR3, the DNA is TGTGCCACCAGTGATTTTGAGGGGGGCTCCTACAATGAGCAGTTCTTC.

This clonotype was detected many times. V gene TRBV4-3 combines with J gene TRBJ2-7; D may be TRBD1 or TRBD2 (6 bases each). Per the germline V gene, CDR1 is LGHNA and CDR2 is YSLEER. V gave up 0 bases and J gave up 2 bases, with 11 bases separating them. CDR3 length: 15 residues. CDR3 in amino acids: CASSQDTGAPYEQYF. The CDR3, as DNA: TGCGCCAGCAGCCAAGACACGGGGGCCCCCTACGAGCAGTACTTC.

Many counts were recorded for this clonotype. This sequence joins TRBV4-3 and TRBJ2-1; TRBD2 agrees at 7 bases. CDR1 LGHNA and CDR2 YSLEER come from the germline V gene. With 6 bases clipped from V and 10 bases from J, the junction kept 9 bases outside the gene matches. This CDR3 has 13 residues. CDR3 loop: CASSPTYSGEQFF. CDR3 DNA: TGCGCCAGCAGTCCCACTTATAGCGGGGAGCAGTTCTTC.

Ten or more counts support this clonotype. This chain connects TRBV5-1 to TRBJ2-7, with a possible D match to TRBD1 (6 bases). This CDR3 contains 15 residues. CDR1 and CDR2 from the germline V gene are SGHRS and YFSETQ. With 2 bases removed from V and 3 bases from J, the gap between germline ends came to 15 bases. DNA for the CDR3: TGCGCCAGCAGCTTTTACATAGGACAGAACTACGAGCAGTACTTC. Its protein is CASSFYIGQNYEQYF.

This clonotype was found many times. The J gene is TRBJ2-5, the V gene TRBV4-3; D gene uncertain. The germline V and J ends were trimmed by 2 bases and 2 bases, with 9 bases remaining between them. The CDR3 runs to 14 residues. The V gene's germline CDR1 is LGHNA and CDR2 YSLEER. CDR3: CASSQFDGQETQYF. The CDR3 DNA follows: TGCGCCAGCAGCCAATTTGACGGGCAAGAGACCCAGTACTTC.

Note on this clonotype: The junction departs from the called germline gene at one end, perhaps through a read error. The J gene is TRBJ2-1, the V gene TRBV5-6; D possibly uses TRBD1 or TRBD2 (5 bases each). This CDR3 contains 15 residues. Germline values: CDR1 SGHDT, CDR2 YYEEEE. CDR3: CAISLGVFSYNEQFF. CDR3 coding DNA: TGTGCCATCAGCTTGGGGGTCTTCTCCTACAATGAGCAGTTCTTC.

The CDR3, as DNA: TGTGCCAGCAGCGTTCGACTAGCACGGGCCAATGAGCAGTTCTTC. As protein: CASSVRLARANEQFF. The J gene is TRBJ2-1, the V gene TRBV9; 7 nucleotides match TRBD2. J lost 6 bases, V lost 2 bases, and 8 bases had no gene match. The CDR3 length is 15 residues. Germline V gene lookup returns CDR1 SGDLS and CDR2 YYNGEE.

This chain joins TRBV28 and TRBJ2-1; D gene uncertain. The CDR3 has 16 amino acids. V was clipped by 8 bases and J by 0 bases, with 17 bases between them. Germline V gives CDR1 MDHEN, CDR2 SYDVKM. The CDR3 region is CASLHSRLSSYNEQFF. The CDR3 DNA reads TGTGCCAGCCTTCACTCCCGACTGAGCTCCTACAATGAGCAGTTCTTC.

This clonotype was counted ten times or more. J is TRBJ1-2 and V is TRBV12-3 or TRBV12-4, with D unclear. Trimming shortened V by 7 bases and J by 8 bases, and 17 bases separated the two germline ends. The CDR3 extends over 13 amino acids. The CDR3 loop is CASTLPRLEGYTF. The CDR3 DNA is TGTGCCAGCACCCTACCACGGTTAGAAGGCTACACCTTC.

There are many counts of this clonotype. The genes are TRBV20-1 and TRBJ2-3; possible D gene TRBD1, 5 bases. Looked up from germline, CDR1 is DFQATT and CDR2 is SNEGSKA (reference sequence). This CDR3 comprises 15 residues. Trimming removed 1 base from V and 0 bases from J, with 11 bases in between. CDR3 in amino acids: CSARGIRASTDTQYF. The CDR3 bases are TGCAGTGCTAGAGGGATCAGGGCTAGCACAGATACGCAGTATTTT.

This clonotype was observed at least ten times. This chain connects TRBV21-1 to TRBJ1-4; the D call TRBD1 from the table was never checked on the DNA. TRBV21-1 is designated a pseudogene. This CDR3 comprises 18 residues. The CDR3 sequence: CAKLHRRCGQATNEKLFF. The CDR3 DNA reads TGTGCCAAACTACATCGGAGATGCGGACAGGCAACTAATGAAAAACTGTTTTTT.

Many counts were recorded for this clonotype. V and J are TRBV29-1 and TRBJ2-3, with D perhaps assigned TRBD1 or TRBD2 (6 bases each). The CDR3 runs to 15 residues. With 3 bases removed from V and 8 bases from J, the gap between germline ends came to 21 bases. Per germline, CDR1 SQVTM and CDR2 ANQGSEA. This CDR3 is CSVEPRDNPAGTQYF. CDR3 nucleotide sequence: TGCAGCGTTGAGCCCCGGGACAACCCAGCGGGTACGCAGTATTTT.

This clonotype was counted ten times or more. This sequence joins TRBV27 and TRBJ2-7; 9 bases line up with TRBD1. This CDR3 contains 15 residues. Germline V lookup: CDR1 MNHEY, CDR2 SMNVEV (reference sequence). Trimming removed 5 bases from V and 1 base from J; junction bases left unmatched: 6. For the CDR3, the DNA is TGTGCCAGCAGTCCCGGGACAGGGAATTCCTACGAGCAGTACTTC. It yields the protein CASSPGTGNSYEQYF.

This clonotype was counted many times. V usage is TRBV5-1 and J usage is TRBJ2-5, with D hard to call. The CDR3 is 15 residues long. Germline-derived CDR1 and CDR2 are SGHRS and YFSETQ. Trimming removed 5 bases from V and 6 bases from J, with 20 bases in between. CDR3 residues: CASRLGFLPQQTQYF. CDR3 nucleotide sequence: TGCGCCAGCAGACTGGGCTTTCTACCGCAACAGACCCAGTACTTC.

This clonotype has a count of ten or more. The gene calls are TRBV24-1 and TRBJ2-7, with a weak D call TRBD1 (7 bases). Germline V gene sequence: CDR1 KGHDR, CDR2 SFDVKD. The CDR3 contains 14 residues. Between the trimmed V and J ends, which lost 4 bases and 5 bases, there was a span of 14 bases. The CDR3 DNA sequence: TGTGCCACCAGTGACAGGGGGAGGTCGGACGAGCAGTACTTC. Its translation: CATSDRGRSDEQYF.

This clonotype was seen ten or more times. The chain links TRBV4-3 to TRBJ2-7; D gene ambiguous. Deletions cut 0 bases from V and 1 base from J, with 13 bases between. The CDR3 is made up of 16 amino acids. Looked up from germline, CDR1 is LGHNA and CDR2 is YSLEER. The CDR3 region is CASSQEHRDPSYEQYF. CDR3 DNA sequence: TGCGCCAGCAGCCAAGAGCATAGGGATCCTTCCTACGAGCAGTACTTC.

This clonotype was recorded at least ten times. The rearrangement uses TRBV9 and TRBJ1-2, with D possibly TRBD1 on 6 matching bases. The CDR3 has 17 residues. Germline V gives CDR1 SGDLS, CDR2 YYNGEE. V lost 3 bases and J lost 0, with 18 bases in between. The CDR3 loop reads CASSEGGGISANYGYTF. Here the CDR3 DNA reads TGTGCCAGCAGCGAGGGGGGAGGGATTTCAGCTAACTATGGCTACACCTTC.

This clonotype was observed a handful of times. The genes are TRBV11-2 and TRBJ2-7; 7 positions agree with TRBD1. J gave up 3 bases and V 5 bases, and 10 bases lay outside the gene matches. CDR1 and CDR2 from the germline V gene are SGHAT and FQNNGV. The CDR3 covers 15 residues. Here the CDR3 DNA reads TGTGCCAGCAGCCCCCGGACAGGCGTAGGCTACGAGCAGTACTTC. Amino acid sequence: CASSPRTGVGYEQYF.

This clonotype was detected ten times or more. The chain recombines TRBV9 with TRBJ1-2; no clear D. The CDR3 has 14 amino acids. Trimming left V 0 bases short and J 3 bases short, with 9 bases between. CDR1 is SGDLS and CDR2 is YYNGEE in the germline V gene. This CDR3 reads CASSVGGGYYGYTF. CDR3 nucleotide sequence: TGTGCCAGCAGCGTAGGGGGAGGCTACTATGGCTACACCTTC.

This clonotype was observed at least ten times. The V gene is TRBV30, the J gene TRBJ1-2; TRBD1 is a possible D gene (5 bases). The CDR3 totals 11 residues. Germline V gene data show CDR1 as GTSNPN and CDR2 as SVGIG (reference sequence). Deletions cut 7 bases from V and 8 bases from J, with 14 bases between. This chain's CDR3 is CAFRRGEGYTF. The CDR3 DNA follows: TGTGCCTTCCGGAGGGGCGAAGGCTACACCTTC.

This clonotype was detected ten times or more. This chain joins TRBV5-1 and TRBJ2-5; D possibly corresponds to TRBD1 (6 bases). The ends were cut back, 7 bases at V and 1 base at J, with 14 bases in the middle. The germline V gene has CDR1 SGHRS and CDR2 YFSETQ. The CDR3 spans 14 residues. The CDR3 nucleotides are TGCGCCAGCGGTCGGACAGTTATCCAAGAGACCCAGTACTTC. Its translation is CASGRTVIQETQYF.

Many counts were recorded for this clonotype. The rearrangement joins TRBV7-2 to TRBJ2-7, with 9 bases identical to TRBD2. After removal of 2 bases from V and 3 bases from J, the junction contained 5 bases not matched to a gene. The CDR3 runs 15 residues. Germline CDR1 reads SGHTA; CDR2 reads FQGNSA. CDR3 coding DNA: TGTGCCAGCAGCTTAATGGCGGGAGGGTTCTACGAGCAGTACTTC. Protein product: CASSLMAGGFYEQYF.

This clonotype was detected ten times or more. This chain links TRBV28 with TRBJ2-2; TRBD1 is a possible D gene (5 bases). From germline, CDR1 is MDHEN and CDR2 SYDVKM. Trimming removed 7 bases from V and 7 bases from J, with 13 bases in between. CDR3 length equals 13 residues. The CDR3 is CASKQGLGGELFF. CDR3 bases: TGTGCCAGCAAGCAGGGTCTGGGCGGGGAGCTGTTTTTT.

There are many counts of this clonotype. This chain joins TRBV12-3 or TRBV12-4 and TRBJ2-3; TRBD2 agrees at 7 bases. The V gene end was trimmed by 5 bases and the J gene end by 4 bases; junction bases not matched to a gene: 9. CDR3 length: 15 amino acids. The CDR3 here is CASSPIGGGADTQYF. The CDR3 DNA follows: TGTGCCAGCAGTCCCATTGGGGGGGGAGCAGATACGCAGTATTTT.

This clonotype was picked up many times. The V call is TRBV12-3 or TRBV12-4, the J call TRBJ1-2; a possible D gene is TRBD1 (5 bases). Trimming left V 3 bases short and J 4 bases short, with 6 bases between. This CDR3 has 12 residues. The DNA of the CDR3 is TGTGCCAGCAGTTTGGGGGTCTATGGCTACACCTTC. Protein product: CASSLGVYGYTF.

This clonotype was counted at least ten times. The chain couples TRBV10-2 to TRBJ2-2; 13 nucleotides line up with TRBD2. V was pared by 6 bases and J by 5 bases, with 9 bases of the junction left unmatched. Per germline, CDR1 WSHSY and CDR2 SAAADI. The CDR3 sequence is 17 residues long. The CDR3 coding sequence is TGCGCCAGCAGCCCGGGACTAGCGGGGATATTAACCGGGGAGCTGTTTTTT. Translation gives CASSPGLAGILTGELFF.